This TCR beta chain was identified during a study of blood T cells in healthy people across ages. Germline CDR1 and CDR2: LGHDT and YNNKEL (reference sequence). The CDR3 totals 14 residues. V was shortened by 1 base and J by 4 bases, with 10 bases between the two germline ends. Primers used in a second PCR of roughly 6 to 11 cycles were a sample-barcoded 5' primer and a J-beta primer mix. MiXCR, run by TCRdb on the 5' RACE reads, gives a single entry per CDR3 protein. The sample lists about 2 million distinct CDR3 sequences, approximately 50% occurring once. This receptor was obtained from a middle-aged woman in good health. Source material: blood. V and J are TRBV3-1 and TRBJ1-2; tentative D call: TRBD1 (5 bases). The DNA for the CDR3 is TGTGCCAGCAGCCAAGGAGGGACTTCCTATGGCTACACCTTC. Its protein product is CASSQGGTSYGYTF.